Sequencing of this TCR beta chain was carried out in a study of cytomegalovirus exposure and HLA in healthy donors. The CDR3 covers 15 residues. The V gene end was trimmed by 8 bases and the J gene end by 7 bases; junction bases not matched to a gene: 8. Germline CDR1 reads SGHVS; CDR2 reads FQNEAQ. With 60 Vbeta and 13 Jbeta primers, the PCR was carried out. Sequenced by immunoSEQ multiplex PCR; TCRdb stores in-frame clones only, minus some. The data show 90,000 to 150,000 clones, with roughly four fifths seen just once and about 3.3% held by the top ten. Likely unrecorded immune exposures existed in these nominally healthy donors.

The chain carries TRBV7-8 and TRBJ2-2; 12 bases match TRBD2. Sequenced input: PBMCs. This TCR derives from a woman in her thirties in good health and CMV-seropositive. For the CDR3, the DNA is TGTGCCAGCTTATCTAGCGGGGGGGTCGGCGGGGAGCTGTTTTTT. Amino acids: CASLSSGGVGGELFF.